What follows are 17 T cell receptor beta chains derived from one specimen sequenced in a study of T cells in localized non-small cell lung cancer. The table came from immunoSEQ multiplex PCR; TCRdb's copy has only in-frame clones and leaves some out. The top ten clones hold around an eighth of a sample with about 1,500 clones, over 15% of them seen once. The source material was lung tumor tissue, sampled before any cancer treatment. The receptors derive from a woman aged 40 to 75 with stage I lung adenocarcinoma.

This clone is termed medium-sized (0.01 to 0.1%). V usage is TRBV11-3 and J usage is TRBJ2-7; TRBD2 aligns across 8 bases. The CDR3 has 15 amino acids. V dropped 3 bases and J dropped 3; count of bases not matched to a gene: 7. CDR1 and CDR2 from the germline V gene are SGHNT and YENEEA. CDR3 DNA: TGTGCCAGCAGCTTCGGAAGAGGGACTAGCTACGAGCAGTACTTC. This sequence encodes CASSFGRGTSYEQYF.

This clone counts as medium-sized. The chain employs TRBV11-3 and TRBJ1-2; 12 nucleotides match TRBD1. CDR3 length: 15 amino acids. Per the germline V gene, CDR1 is SGHNT and CDR2 is YENEEA. Trimming took 5 bases from V and 4 from J; bases not matched to a gene: 5. The CDR3: CASSPGTGGPYGYTF. Here the CDR3 DNA reads TGTGCCAGCAGCCCTGGGACAGGGGGCCCCTATGGCTACACCTTC.

V usage is TRBV28 and J usage is TRBJ2-2; 7 bases map to TRBD1. This CDR3 spans 13 amino acids. The V gene end was trimmed by 8 bases and the J gene end by 1 base; junction bases not matched to a gene: 1. The germline gives CDR1 MDHEN, CDR2 SYDVKM. CDR3 sequence reads: CASGTENTGELFF. The CDR3 coding sequence is TGTGCCAGCGGGACAGAGAACACCGGGGAGCTGTTTTTT.

There are a few counts of this clone. V and J are TRBV29-1 and TRBJ1-3; no reliable D call. The V gene lost 7 bases and the J gene lost 3 bases, with 13 bases spanning the gap. From germline, CDR1 is SQVTM and CDR2 ANQGSEA. This CDR3 has 13 residues. CDR3 DNA: TGCAGCGGCTCCCCTGGGGTTGGAAACACCATATATTTT. It yields the protein CSGSPGVGNTIYF.

By share of the sample, this clone is large. The gene calls are TRBV6-8 and TRBJ2-7; no reliable D call. The CDR3 is made up of 14 amino acids. The ends were cut back, 7 bases at V and 7 bases at J, with 20 bases in the middle. CDR1 and CDR2 (germline): MNHGY, SAAAGT. CDR3 residues: CASTSASEPPEQYF. The CDR3 nucleotides are TGTGCCAGCACCTCGGCGTCAGAACCTCCGGAGCAGTACTTC.

This clone has a handful of counts. This sequence joins TRBV6-8 and TRBJ1-5; a possible D gene is TRBD1 (6 bases). The CDR3 length is 14 residues. CDR1 and CDR2 (germline): MNHGY, SAAAGT. The V and J ends lost 6 bases and 1 base respectively, with 10 bases between them. Written as DNA, the CDR3 is TGTGCCAGCAGGCCCGGACAGAGCAATCAGCCCCAGCATTTT. Translating it yields CASRPGQSNQPQHF.

Within the sample, this clone is medium-sized. The chain recombines TRBV11-3 with TRBJ1-1; D gene ambiguous. Deletions cut 0 bases from V and 7 bases from J, with 12 bases between. Germline V gene sequence: CDR1 SGHNT, CDR2 YENEEA. This CDR3 has 14 residues. The CDR3: CASSLDPGRGEAFF. The CDR3 DNA is TGTGCCAGCAGCTTAGATCCCGGACGGGGTGAAGCTTTCTTT.

J is TRBJ2-3 and V is TRBV19; TRBD2 aligns across 15 bases. The length of the CDR3 is 18 residues. V dropped 4 bases and J dropped 6; count of bases not matched to a gene: 11. Germline assignment: CDR1 LNHDA and CDR2 SQIVND (reference sequence). The CDR3 DNA is TGTGCCAGTAGTAGAGCCCCAATAGGGACTAGCGGGGGGGATACGCAGTATTTT. Amino acid sequence: CASSRAPIGTSGGDTQYF.

The genes are TRBV10-1 and TRBJ1-2; D might be TRBD1 (6 bases). CDR3 length: 12 residues. Germline loops: CDR1 WNHNN, CDR2 SYGVQD (reference sequence). CDR3 sequence reads: CARGGAGYGYTF. The DNA of the CDR3 is TGCGCGCGGGGGGGGGCGGGGTATGGCTACACCTTC.

The chain uses TRBV11-3 and TRBJ2-3; 9 bases fit TRBD1. This CDR3 contains 14 residues. J was trimmed by 3 bases and V by 4 bases; bases with no gene match: 2. The V gene's germline CDR1 is SGHNT and CDR2 YENEEA. The CDR3 is CASSSGQGTDTQYF. CDR3 DNA: TGTGCCAGCAGCTCCGGACAGGGGACAGATACGCAGTATTTT.

This clone occurred a few times. The chain carries TRBV19 and TRBJ2-7; D may correspond to TRBD1 or TRBD2 (6 bases each). Between the trimmed V and J ends, which lost 10 bases and 3 bases, there was a span of 10 bases. This CDR3 is built from 11 residues. Germline assignment: CDR1 LNHDA and CDR2 SQIVND (reference sequence). In nucleotides, the CDR3 is TGTGCCACGGGGGCCTACTACGAGCAGTACTTC. Its protein is CATGAYYEQYF.

The chain links TRBV11-3 to TRBJ1-1; TRBD1 agrees at 7 bases. After removal of 2 bases from V and 3 bases from J, the junction contained 12 bases not matched to a gene. The CDR3 runs to 17 residues. Germline assignment: CDR1 SGHNT and CDR2 YENEEA. Here the CDR3 reads CASSLNKGAGIHTEAFF. Here the CDR3 DNA reads TGTGCCAGCAGCTTAAATAAGGGGGCGGGCATTCACACTGAAGCTTTCTTT. Variable domain in full (rest from reference TRBV11-3 and TRBJ1-1): EAGVVQSPRYKIIEKKQPVAFWCNPISGHNTLYWYLQNLGQGPELLIRYENEEAVDDSQLPKDRFSAERLKGVDSTLKIQPAELGDSAVYLCASSLNKGAGIHTEAFFGQGTRLTVV.

This clone turned up a few times. J is TRBJ1-5 and V is TRBV28; no clear D. Trimming cost V 4 bases and J 5 bases, with 21 bases left between them. CDR1 and CDR2 (germline): MDHEN, SYDVKM. This CDR3 comprises 17 residues. The CDR3 DNA is TGTGCCAGCAGTTCCCCCGGAGGACGTAGATCTGATCAGCCCCAGCATTTT. Its translation is CASSSPGGRRSDQPQHF.

The chain recombines TRBV29-1 with TRBJ1-1; D gene uncertain. CDR1 and CDR2 from the germline V gene are SQVTM and ANQGSEA. V shed 6 bases and J shed 1 base, with 12 bases lying between them. There are 13 residues in the CDR3. The CDR3: CSVQVRANTEAFF. DNA for the CDR3: TGCAGCGTCCAGGTACGGGCGAACACTGAAGCTTTCTTT.

This clone is medium-sized. The chain couples TRBV9 to TRBJ2-1; TRBD2 matches at 12 bases. After removal of 5 bases from V and 0 bases from J, the junction contained 15 bases not matched to a gene. There are 20 residues in the CDR3. Germline CDR1 is SGDLS and CDR2 is YYNGEE. The CDR3 DNA follows: TGTGCCAGCAGTGACCTCCCACTAGCGGGGGGCCCGGGCTCCTACAATGAGCAGTTCTTC. Its protein product is CASSDLPLAGGPGSYNEQFF.

This clone is large. V and J are TRBV25-1 and TRBJ1-1; D uncertain. V dropped 2 bases and J dropped 11 bases, with 12 bases sitting between them. CDR1 is MGHDK and CDR2 is SYGVNS in the germline V gene. The CDR3 consists of 12 residues. CDR3 residues: CASSEGLGAAFF. The CDR3 DNA follows: TGTGCCAGCAGTGAAGGGTTGGGTGCGGCTTTCTTT.

By proportion, this clone is medium-sized. The chain recombines TRBV4-1 with TRBJ2-3; TRBD1 matches 9 bases. Germline V gene lookup returns CDR1 MGHRA and CDR2 YSYEKL. V gave up 4 bases and J gave up 0 bases; unmatched junction bases: 5. The length of the CDR3 is 16 residues. The CDR3 region has the DNA TGCGCCAGCAGCCCCGCCGGGACAGGGAGCACAGATACGCAGTATTTT. This translates into CASSPAGTGSTDTQYF.